This section outlines one T cell receptor beta chain sequence together with its context. Between the trimmed V and J ends, which lost 0 bases and 2 bases, there was a span of 12 bases. Germline lookup yields CDR1 MNHEY and CDR2 SVGEGT. The CDR3 runs 16 residues. The assay was immunoSEQ multiplex PCR, and TCRdb's table has in-frame clones only and misses some. This repertoire shows roughly 46,000 clones, about nine tenths found once; its top ten account for more than 15%. The data belong to a study of blood T cell repertoires in COVID-19. This sequence was found in a human donor in a cohort sampled during active COVID-19. The J gene is TRBJ2-3, the V gene TRBV6-2 or TRBV6-3, with D hard to call. The material sequenced was peripheral blood. CDR3 sequence reads: CASSYSIKAPTDTQYF. The CDR3 DNA reads TGTGCCAGCAGTTACTCGATCAAAGCCCCCACAGATACGCAGTATTTT.